This T cell receptor (beta chain) came from a study of CD4 T cell repertoires in COVID-19 (dated by TCRdb to the early 2020s). At the level of the whole study: For cross-reactivity analysis, CFSE-low cells were expanded with IL-2 for around ten days, then relabeled and restimulated with spike proteins from other coronaviruses. In COVID-19-recovered individuals, the study described naturally processed CD4+ T cell responses to SARS-CoV-2 spike and nucleoprotein and used TCR Vbeta sequencing to evaluate clonal composition. In three recovered individuals, the researchers analyzed the TCR Vbeta repertoire of SARS-CoV-2-reactive T cells at the subset level.

The sample's time point label is to be understood as: sample from a COVID-19-recovered individual after infection. The donors were patients who had recovered from mild-to-severe COVID-19. Memory T cell samples that were not cultured went straight to sequencing right after ex vivo isolation. CD4+ total memory, central memory, effector memory and circulating T follicular helper cells were isolated from peripheral blood mononuclear cells. This clone came up once. This clone's antigen is unknown. The record has no base qualities; no much larger clone is one base away. The method was the immunoSEQ multiplex PCR assay. The published analysis was carried out like this. To quantify how much the repertoires of different subsets overlapped, the Chao-Jaccard similarity index was used along with counts of shared clonotypes. What TCRdb holds here is the immuneACCESS table cut down to in-frame rearrangements. Part of the clones is not present; checked against another copy, under half of the missing clones reflect an unresolved V gene, and the others are unexplained. The V and J calls and clone size were taken over from that table, and D and trimming were inferred from the DNA. Here the sample has about 75,000 clones; about four fifths occur a single time. In total, the top ten clones hold 0.45% to 0.7% of the sample.

General conclusions and limits of the study: Two or all three memory subsets shared several of the most expanded SARS-CoV-2-reactive clonotypes, which suggests intraclonal diversification. Consistent with cross-reactivity, between about 7 and 27% of SARS-CoV-2 clonotypes also showed up in secondary cultures stimulated with SARS-CoV and/or HKU1 spike.

The input for sequencing was CD4+ T cells from peripheral blood, taken after recovery from COVID-19. The TCR comes from a human donor who had COVID-19.

The nucleotide sequence reads as follows: TGTGCCTGGAGTCCGATCGACAGGCCAAACCTCTATGGCTACACCTTC. Its translation is CAWSPIDRPNLYGYTF. The rearranged chain carries TRBV30 and TRBJ1-2; the D gene is perhaps TRBD1, on 6 matching bases. The CDR3 starts with the cysteine, ends with the phenylalanine, and has 16 residues. The only DNA kept is the CDR3, 48 bases in frame from the first base. CDR1 GTSNPN and CDR2 SVGIG are derived from the germline V gene (reference sequence). V gives up 2 bases and J gives up 4 bases, and the segment between their germline ends measures 20 bases.